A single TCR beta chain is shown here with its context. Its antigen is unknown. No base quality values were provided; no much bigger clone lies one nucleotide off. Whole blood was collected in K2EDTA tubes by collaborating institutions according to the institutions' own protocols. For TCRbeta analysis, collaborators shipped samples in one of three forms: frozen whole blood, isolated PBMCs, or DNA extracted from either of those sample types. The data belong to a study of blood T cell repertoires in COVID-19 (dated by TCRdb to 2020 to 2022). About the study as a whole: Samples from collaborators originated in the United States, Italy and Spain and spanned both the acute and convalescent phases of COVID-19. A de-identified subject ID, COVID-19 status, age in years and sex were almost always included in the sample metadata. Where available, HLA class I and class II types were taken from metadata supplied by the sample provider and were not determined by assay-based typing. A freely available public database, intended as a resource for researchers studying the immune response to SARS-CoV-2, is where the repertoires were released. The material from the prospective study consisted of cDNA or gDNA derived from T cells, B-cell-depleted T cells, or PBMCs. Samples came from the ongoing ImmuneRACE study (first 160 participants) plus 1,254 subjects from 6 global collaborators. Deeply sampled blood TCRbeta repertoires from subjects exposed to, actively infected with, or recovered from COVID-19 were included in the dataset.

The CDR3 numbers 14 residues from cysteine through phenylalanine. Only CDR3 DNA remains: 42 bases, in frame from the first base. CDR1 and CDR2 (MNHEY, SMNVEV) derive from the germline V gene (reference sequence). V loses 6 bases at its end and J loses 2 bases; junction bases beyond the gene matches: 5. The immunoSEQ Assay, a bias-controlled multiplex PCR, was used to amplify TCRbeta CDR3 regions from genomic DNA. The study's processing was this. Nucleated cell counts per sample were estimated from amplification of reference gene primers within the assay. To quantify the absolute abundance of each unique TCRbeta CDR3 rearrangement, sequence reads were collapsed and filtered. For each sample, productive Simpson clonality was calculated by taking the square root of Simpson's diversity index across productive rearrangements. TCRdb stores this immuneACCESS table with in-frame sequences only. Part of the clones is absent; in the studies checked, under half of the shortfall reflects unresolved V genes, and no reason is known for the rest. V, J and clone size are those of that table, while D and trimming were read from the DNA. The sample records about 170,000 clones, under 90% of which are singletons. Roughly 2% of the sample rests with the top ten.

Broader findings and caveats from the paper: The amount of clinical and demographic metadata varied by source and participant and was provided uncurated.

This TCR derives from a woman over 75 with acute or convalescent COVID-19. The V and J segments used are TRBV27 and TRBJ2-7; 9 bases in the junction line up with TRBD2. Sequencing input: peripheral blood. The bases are TGTGCCAGCAGGTGGACTAGCGCGACCTACGAGCAGTACTTC. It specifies CASRWTSATYEQYF.